This T cell receptor (beta chain) derives from a study of molecular identifiers for immune sequencing clone quantification. This clonotype was detected ten times or more. What it binds is unknown. The CDR3 contains 14 residues. Germline CDR1 SGHVS, CDR2 FNYEAQ. Between the trimmed V and J ends, which lost 5 bases and 1 base, there was a span of 11 bases. With listed TCR primers and previously described methods, bulk TCR libraries were prepared. TCRdb re-analysed the PCR reads in MiXCR, keeping a single row per CDR3 protein. The table lists under 800,000 distinct CDR3 sequences, around 25% of them singletons. Study-level points and caveats: Shared barcodes on identical TCR molecules could underestimate the sizes of highly expanded clones. Under 1% of molecules in naive cells, but over 99% of effector molecules, belonged to clones above 20 RNA copies.

A CD8+CD4-CCR7+CD45RA+ phenotype served as the sorting definition for naive CD8 T cells. The chain combines TRBV7-6 with TRBJ2-5; possibly TRBD2 for D (6 bases). The sample taken for sequencing was naive CD8+ T cells from blood, with Jurkat cell RNA spiked in. The subset is: FACS-sorted CD8+CD4-CCR7+CD45RA+ naive T cells. This TCR came from a human donor in good health. Some libraries in this study had Jurkat cell RNA spiked in. The CDR3 nucleotides read TGTGCCAGCAGCCCACACGGGGGCCAAGAGACCCAGTACTTC. Translating gives CASSPHGGQETQYF.